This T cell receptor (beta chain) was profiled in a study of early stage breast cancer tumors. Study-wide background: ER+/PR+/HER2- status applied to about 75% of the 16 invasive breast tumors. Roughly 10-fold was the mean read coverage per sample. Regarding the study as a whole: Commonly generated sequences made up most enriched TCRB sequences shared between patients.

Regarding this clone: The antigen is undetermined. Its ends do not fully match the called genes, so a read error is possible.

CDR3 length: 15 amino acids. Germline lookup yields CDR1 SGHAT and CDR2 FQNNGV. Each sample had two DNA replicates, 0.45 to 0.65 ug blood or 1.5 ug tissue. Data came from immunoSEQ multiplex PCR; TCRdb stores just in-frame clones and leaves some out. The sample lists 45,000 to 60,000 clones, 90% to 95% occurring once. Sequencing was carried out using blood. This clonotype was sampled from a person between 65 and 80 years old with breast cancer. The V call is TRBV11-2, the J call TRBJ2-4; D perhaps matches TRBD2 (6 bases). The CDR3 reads CASSRDSLARNIQYF. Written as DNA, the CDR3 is TGTGCCAGCAGCCGGGACTCTCTTGCCAGAAACATTCAGTACTTC.